This is a list of T cell receptor beta chains from one sample in a study of T cell responses to AZD1222 COVID-19 vaccine. Profiled with immunoSEQ multiplex PCR; TCRdb holds only in-frame clones, not every one. Of about 120,000 clones listed, approximately 86% are singletons. Specimen: peripheral blood, collected on day 0 of AZD1222 vaccination. Receptor source: an adult in good health. CDR3s include the opening cysteine and the closing phenylalanine or tryptophan. The D gene is left open where the match is weak.

D gene,V gene,J gene,CDR3 protein,CDR3 DNA
TRBD1,TRBV24-1,TRBJ2-7,CATSEAGTGEGQYF,TGTGCCACCAGTGAAGCCGGGACAGGGGAGGGGCAGTACTTC
-,TRBV7-8,TRBJ2-7,CASSLGSYEQYF,TGTGCCAGCAGCTTAGGGTCCTACGAGCAGTACTTC
-,TRBV18,TRBJ2-2,CASSPNGQMNTGELFF,TGTGCCAGCTCACCAAACGGGCAAATGAACACCGGGGAGCTGTTTTTT
-,TRBV28,TRBJ1-6,CASRTPGDNSPLHF,TGTGCCAGCAGAACCCCAGGAGATAATTCACCCCTCCACTTT
-,TRBV2,TRBJ1-1,CASGGGNPEAFF,TGTGCCAGCGGTGGGGGAAACCCTGAAGCTTTCTTT
TRBD1,TRBV29-1,TRBJ1-2,CSVLRTGEGYGYTF,TGCAGCGTTCTAAGGACAGGGGAGGGCTATGGCTACACCTTC
-,TRBV6-6,TRBJ1-3,CASYRSGNTIYF,TGTGCCAGCTACAGGTCCGGAAACACCATATATTTT
TRBD2,TRBV5-1,TRBJ2-2,CASSVDAGGPGGELFF,TGCGCCAGCAGCGTGGACGCGGGAGGGCCGGGCGGGGAGCTGTTTTTT
TRBD1,TRBV24-1,TRBJ1-5,CAARSQGPLNNQPQHF,TGTGCCGCTCGATCACAGGGGCCCCTGAACAATCAGCCCCAGCATTTT
-,TRBV7-2,TRBJ2-3,CASSPIYTDTQYF,TGTGCCAGCAGCCCCATTTACACAGATACGCAGTATTTT
TRBD2,TRBV10-3,TRBJ2-1,CATSTSGNEQFF,TGTGCCACTTCGACTAGCGGCAATGAGCAGTTCTTC
TRBD1,TRBV6-2/TRBV6-3,TRBJ2-7,CASSYSTTGGSYEQYF,TGTGCCAGCAGTTACTCTACCACAGGGGGATCCTACGAGCAGTACTTC
-,TRBV7-9,TRBJ1-6,CASSLEGRNSPLHF,TGTGCCAGCAGCTTAGAAGGGCGTAATTCACCCCTCCACTTT
TRBD2,TRBV7-2,TRBJ2-1,CASSRGLAGGSYLYNEQFF,TGTGCCAGCAGCCGCGGACTAGCGGGGGGCTCCTACCTTTACAATGAGCAGTTCTTC
-,TRBV7-6,TRBJ1-4,CASSQGQSINEKLFF,TGTGCCAGCAGCCAAGGACAGTCTATTAATGAAAAACTGTTTTTT
TRBD1,TRBV30,TRBJ1-2,CAWRPRGGVPGQDIYGYTF,TGTGCCTGGAGACCTAGGGGGGGTGTCCCGGGACAGGACATCTATGGCTACACCTTC
TRBD1,TRBV28,TRBJ1-1,CASRSGTGDTEAFF,TGTGCCAGCAGATCCGGGACAGGGGACACTGAAGCTTTCTTT
TRBD1,TRBV5-1,TRBJ1-5,CASSPGTGDQPQHF,TGCGCCAGCAGCCCCGGGACAGGGGATCAGCCCCAGCATTTT
-,TRBV20-1,TRBJ1-6,CSASRRANTPLHF,TGCAGTGCTAGTCGCCGGGCAAATACACCCCTCCACTTT
-,TRBV18,TRBJ1-3,CASSPGPASGLAIYF,TGTGCCAGCTCACCGGGACCGGCTTCGGGGTTGGCCATATATTTT
-,TRBV7-2,TRBJ1-1,CASSSRMNTEAFF,TGTGCCAGCAGCTCCCGGATGAACACTGAAGCTTTCTTT
TRBD1,TRBV12-3/TRBV12-4,TRBJ1-4,CASSADRAELFF,TGTGCCAGCAGTGCGGACAGGGCTGAGCTGTTTTTT
-,TRBV7-6,TRBJ1-1,CASSLGREAFF,TGTGCCAGCAGCTTAGGGAGGGAAGCTTTCTTT
-,TRBV3-1/TRBV3-2,TRBJ2-5,CASSHGSKETQYF,TGTGCCAGCAGCCACGGATCGAAAGAGACCCAGTACTTC
-,TRBV9,TRBJ2-7,CASSPRGTGSTYEQYF,TGTGCCAGCAGCCCTAGGGGGACGGGGAGCACCTACGAGCAGTACTTC
-,TRBV7-6,TRBJ2-5,CASSLKGFQETQYF,TGTGCCAGCAGCTTAAAGGGATTCCAAGAGACCCAGTACTTC
-,TRBV6-5,TRBJ1-2,CAITGGEWSGYTF,TGTGCCATCACGGGGGGGGAGTGGAGTGGCTACACCTTC
-,TRBV28,TRBJ1-2,CASSSGQTYGYTF,TGTGCCAGCAGTTCAGGACAGACGTATGGCTACACCTTC
-,TRBV5-1,TRBJ1-4,CASSLGPRGPNEKLFF,TGCGCCAGCAGCTTGGGTCCACGGGGACCAAATGAAAAACTGTTTTTT